The 8 T cell receptor beta chains in this list originate from one sample, sequenced in a study of T-cell memory formation after mild COVID-19. TCRdb recomputed calls from the 5' RACE reads with MiXCR, one row per CDR3 protein. The top ten hold under 25% of the sample, which has 350,000 to 500,000 distinct CDR3 sequences, about a sixth seen once. Sequenced: PBMCs or a T cell subset sorted from them (not recorded which). All receptors come from a man aged 18 to 30 who had mild COVID-19 (a few samples of this study predate the infection). Cell type and time point are not known.

This clonotype was seen a handful of times. The chain carries TRBV5-4 and TRBJ1-1, with D hard to call. Per germline, CDR1 SGHNT and CDR2 YYREEE (reference sequence). The CDR3 is 14 amino acids. V lost 0 bases to trimming and J lost 4 bases, with 10 bases between them. CDR3 sequence reads: CASSLAEDLTEAFF. The CDR3 coding sequence is TGTGCCAGCAGCTTGGCCGAGGACCTCACTGAAGCTTTCTTT.

This sequence joins TRBV20-1 and TRBJ2-1; 12 bases map to TRBD2. V lost 3 bases to trimming and J lost 9 bases; unmatched junction nucleotides: 9. CDR3 length: 15 residues. Germline V lookup: CDR1 DFQATT, CDR2 SNEGSKA (reference sequence). CDR3 DNA sequence: TGCAGTGCTAGGATACTAGCGGGGGGAACAAGTGAGCAGTTCTTC. Amino acids: CSARILAGGTSEQFF.

The V and J genes are TRBV4-3 and TRBJ2-5; possibly TRBD1 for D (6 bases). There are 16 residues in the CDR3. V was clipped by 0 bases and J by 1 base, with 12 bases between them. Germline lookup yields CDR1 LGHNA and CDR2 YSLEER. Here the CDR3 DNA reads TGCGCCAGCAGCCAAGAAAGGGGACACCCCCAAGAGACCCAGTACTTC. Translated: CASSQERGHPQETQYF.

This clonotype was counted only a few times. This rearrangement joins TRBV11-2 to TRBJ2-5, with D unresolved. V lost 5 bases, J lost 5 bases, and 18 bases lay in between. The CDR3 extends over 15 amino acids. The germline CDR1 and CDR2 sequences are SGHAT and FQNNGV. As DNA, the CDR3 is TGTGCCAGCAGCATGGGTTGGGCGTGGTTGGAGACCCAGTACTTC. Translated: CASSMGWAWLETQYF.

This clonotype has just a few counts. The V and J genes are TRBV10-3 and TRBJ2-7; D may be TRBD2 (7 bases). CDR1 and CDR2 from the germline V gene are ENHRY and SYGVKD. With 3 bases removed from V and 5 bases from J, the gap between germline ends came to 14 bases. CDR3 length: 14 residues. In DNA form, the CDR3 reads TGTGCCATCAGTGAAGGGTTAGGGGGGGACGAGCAGTACTTC. Translating it yields CAISEGLGGDEQYF.

Only a few counts were recorded for this clonotype. The rearrangement uses TRBV18 and TRBJ2-2; D gene uncertain. This CDR3 comprises 13 residues. Per the germline V gene, CDR1 is KGHSH and CDR2 is LQKENI. Between the trimmed V and J ends, which lost 1 base and 6 bases, there was a span of 6 bases. The CDR3: CASSPRSSGELFF. Written as DNA, the CDR3 is TGTGCCAGCTCACCACGATCATCCGGGGAGCTGTTTTTT.

The V and J genes are TRBV5-5 and TRBJ1-2; no definite D call. This CDR3 region has 15 residues. CDR1 is SGHKS and CDR2 is YYEKEE in the germline V gene (reference sequence). The V end was cut by 2 bases, the J end by 4 bases, with 15 bases between. Here the CDR3 DNA reads TGTGCCAGCAGCTTTGGCCTGGGGAGGGTCTATGGCTACACCTTC. Amino acid sequence: CASSFGLGRVYGYTF.

This clonotype was seen a few times. The rearrangement joins TRBV28 to TRBJ2-7, with D perhaps given as TRBD1 or TRBD2 (6 bases each). This CDR3 comprises 15 residues. V lost 5 bases to trimming and J lost 3 bases, with 17 bases between them. Germline V gene sequence: CDR1 MDHEN, CDR2 SYDVKM. CDR3 in amino acids: CASSPGGRTLYEQYV. CDR3 in DNA: TGTGCCAGCAGTCCCGGGGGCCGGACTCTCTACGAGCAGTACGTC.